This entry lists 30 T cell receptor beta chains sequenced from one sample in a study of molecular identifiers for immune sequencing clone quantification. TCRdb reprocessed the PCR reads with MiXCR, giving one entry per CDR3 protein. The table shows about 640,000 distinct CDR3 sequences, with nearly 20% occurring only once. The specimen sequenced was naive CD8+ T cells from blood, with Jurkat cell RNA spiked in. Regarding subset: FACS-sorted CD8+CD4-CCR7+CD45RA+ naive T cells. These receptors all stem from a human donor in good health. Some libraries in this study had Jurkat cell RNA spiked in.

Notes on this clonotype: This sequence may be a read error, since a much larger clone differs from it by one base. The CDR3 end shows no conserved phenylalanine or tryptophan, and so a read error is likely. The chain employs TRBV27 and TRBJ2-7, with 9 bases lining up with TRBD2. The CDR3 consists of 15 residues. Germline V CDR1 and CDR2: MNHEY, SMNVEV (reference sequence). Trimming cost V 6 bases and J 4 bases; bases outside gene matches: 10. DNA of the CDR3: TGTGCCAGCAGCTTAACGGGACTAGCAGTATACGAGCAGTACTCC. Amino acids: CASSLTGLAVYEQYS.

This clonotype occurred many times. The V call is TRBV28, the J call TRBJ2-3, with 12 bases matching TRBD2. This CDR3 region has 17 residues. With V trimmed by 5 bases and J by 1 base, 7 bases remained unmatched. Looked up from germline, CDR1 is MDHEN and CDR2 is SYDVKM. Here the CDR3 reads CASSAGLAGKGTDTQYF. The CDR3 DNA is TGTGCCAGCAGTGCAGGACTAGCGGGAAAGGGCACAGATACGCAGTATTTT. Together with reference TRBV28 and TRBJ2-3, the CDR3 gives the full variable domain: DVKVTQSSRYLVKRTGEKVFLECVQDMDHENMFWYRQDPGLGLRLIYFSYDVKMKEKGDIPEGYSVSREKKERFSLILESASTNQTSMYLCASSAGLAGKGTDTQYFGPGTRLTVL.

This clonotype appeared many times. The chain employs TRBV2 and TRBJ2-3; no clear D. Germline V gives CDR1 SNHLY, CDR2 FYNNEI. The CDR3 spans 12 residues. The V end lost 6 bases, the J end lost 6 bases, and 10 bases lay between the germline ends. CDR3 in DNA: TGTGCCAGCAGGGGGAAGGAGGATACGCAGTATTTT. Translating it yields CASRGKEDTQYF.

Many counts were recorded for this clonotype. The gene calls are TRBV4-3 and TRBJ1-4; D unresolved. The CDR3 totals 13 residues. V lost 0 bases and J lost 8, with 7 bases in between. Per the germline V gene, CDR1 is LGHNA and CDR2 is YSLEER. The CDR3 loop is CASSQDRSEKLFF. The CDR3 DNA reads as TGCGCCAGCAGCCAAGACAGGAGCGAAAAACTGTTTTTT.

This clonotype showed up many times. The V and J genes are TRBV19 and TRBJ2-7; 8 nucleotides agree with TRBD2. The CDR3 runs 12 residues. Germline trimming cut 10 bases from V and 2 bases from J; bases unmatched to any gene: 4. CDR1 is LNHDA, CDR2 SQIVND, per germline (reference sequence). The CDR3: CATTSGTYEQYF. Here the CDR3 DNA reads TGTGCCACCACTAGCGGAACCTACGAGCAGTACTTC.

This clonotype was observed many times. CDR3: CASKDSSYEQYF. In nucleotides, the CDR3 is TGTGCCAGCAAAGACAGCTCCTACGAGCAGTACTTC. The chain employs TRBV2 and TRBJ2-7; weak D call: TRBD1 (5 bases). V dropped 7 bases and J dropped 0 bases, with 7 bases sitting between them. CDR1 SNHLY and CDR2 FYNNEI come from the germline V gene. The CDR3 spans 12 residues.

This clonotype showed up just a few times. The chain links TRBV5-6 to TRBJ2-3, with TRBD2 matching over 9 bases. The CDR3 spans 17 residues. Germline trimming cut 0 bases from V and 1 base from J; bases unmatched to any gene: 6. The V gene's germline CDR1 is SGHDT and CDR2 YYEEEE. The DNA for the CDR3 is TGTGCCAGCAGCTTGGTCGTAGCGGGAGATCGCACAGATACGCAGTATTTT. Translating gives CASSLVVAGDRTDTQYF.

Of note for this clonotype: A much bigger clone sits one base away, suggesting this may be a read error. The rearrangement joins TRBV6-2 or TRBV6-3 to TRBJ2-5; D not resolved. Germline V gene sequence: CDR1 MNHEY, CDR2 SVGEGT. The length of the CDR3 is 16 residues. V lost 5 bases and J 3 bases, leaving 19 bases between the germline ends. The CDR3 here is CASSNPLHRIKETQYF. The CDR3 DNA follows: TGTGCCAGCAGTAACCCCCTACATCGAATCAAAGAGACCCAGTACTTC.

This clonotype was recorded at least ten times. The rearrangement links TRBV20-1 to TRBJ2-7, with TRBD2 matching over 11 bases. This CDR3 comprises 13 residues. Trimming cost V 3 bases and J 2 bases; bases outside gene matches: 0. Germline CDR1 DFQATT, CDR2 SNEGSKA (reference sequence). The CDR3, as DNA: TGCAGTGCTAGGACTAGCGGGACCTACGAGCAGTACTTC. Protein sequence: CSARTSGTYEQYF.

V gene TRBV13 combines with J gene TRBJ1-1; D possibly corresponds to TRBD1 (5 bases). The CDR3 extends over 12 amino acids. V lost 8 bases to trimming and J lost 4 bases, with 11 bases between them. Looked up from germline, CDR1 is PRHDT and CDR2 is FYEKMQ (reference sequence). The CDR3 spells CASRTWGTEAFF. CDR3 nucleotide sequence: TGTGCCAGCCGGACATGGGGCACTGAAGCTTTCTTT.

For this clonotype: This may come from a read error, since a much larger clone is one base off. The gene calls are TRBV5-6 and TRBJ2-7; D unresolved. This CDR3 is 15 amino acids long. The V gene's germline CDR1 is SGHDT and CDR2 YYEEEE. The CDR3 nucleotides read TGTACCAGCAGCTTGGTCCGGCCGAGCTCCTACGAGCAGTACTTC. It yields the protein CTSSLVRPSSYEQYF.

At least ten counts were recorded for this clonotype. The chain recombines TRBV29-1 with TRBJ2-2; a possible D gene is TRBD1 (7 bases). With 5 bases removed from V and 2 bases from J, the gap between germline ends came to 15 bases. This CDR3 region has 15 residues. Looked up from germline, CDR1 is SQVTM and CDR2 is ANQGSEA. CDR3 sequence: CSVSRGDRNTGELFF. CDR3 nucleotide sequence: TGCAGCGTTTCCAGGGGGGACAGAAACACCGGGGAGCTGTTTTTT.

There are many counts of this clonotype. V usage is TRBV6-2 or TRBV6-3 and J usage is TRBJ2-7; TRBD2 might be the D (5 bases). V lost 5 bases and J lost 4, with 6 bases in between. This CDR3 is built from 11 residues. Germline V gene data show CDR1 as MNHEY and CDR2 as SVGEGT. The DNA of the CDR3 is TGTGCCAGCAGTGGACTGTACGAGCAGTACTTC. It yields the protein CASSGLYEQYF.

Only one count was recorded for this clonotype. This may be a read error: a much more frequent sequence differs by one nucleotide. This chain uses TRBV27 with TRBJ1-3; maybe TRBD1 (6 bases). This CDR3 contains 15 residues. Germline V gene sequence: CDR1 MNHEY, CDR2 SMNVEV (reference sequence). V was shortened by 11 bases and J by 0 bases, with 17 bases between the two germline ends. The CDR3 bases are TGTGCCCCCCGGGGGCCTCGCCGCTCTGGAAACACCATATATTTT. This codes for CAPRGPRRSGNTIYF.

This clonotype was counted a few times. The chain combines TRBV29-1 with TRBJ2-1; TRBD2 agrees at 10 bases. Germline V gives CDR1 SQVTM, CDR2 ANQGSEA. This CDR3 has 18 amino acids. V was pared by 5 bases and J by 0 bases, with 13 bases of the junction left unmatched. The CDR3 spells CSVSGLAETGSSYNEQFF. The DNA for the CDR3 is TGCAGCGTTTCCGGACTAGCGGAAACGGGAAGCTCCTACAATGAGCAGTTCTTC.

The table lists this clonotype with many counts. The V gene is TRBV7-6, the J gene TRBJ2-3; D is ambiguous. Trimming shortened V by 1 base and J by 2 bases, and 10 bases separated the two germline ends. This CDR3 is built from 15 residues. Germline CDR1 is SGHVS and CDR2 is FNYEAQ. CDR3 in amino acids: CASSLGSVYTDTQYF. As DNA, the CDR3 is TGTGCCAGCAGCTTAGGGAGCGTATACACAGATACGCAGTATTTT. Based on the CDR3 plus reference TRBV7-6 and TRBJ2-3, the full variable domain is GAGVSQSPRYKVTKRGQDVALRCDPISGHVSLYWYRQALGQGPEFLTYFNYEAQQDKSGLPNDRFSAERPEGSISTLTIQRTEQRDSAMYRCASSLGSVYTDTQYFGPGTRLTVL.

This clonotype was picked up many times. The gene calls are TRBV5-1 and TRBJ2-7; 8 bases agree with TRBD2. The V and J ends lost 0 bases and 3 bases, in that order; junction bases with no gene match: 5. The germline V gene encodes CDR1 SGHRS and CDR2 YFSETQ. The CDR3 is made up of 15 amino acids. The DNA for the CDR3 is TGCGCCAGCAGCTTGGAGGCAGCGGGAGTCTACGAGCAGTACTTC. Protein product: CASSLEAAGVYEQYF.

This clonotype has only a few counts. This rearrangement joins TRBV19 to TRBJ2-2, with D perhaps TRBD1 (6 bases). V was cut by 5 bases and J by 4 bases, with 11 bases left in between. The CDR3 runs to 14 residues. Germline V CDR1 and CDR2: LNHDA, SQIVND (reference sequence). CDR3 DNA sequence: TGTGCCAGTAGTTCACAGGGTATCACCGGGGAGCTGTTTTTT. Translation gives CASSSQGITGELFF.

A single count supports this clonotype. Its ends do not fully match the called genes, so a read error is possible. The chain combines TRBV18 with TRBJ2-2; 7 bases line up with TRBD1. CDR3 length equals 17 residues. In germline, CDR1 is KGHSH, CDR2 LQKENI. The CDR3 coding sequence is TGTGTCAGCTCACCACCAACCGGGACAGTGAACACCGGGGAGCTGTTTTTT. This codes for CVSSPPTGTVNTGELFF.

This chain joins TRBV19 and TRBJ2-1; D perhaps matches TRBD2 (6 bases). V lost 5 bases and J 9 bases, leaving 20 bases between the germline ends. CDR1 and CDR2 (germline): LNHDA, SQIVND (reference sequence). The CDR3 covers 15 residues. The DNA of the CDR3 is TGTGCCAGTAGTGGGGGACTGGGGTCCCTTGCTGAGCAGTTCTTC. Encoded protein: CASSGGLGSLAEQFF.

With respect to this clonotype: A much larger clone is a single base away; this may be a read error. CDR3 region: CAGSRLGSRNQPQHF. The CDR3 coding sequence is TGTGCCGGTAGTAGGTTGGGCAGTCGTAATCAGCCCCAGCATTTT. The chain uses TRBV19 and TRBJ1-5; D gene ambiguous. This CDR3 has 15 amino acids. The germline gives CDR1 LNHDA, CDR2 SQIVND (reference sequence).

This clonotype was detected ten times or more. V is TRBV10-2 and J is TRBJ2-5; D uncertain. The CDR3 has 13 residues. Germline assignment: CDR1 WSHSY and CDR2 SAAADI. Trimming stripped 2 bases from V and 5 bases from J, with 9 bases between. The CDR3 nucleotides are TGCGCCAGCAGTGAGGGTTTTCTGGAGACCCAGTACTTC. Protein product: CASSEGFLETQYF.

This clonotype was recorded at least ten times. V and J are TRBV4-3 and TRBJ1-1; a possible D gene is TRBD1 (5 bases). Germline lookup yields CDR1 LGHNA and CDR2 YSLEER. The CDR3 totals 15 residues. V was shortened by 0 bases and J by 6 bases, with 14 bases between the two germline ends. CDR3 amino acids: CASSQDRGVWAEAFF. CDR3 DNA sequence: TGCGCCAGCAGCCAAGATCGGGGGGTTTGGGCTGAAGCTTTCTTT.

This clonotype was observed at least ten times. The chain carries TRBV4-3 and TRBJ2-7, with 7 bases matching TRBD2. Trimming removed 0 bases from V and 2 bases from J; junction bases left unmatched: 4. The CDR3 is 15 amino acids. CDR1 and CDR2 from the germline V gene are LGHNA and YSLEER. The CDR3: CASSQDLAAPYEQYF. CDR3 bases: TGCGCCAGCAGCCAAGACCTAGCGGCGCCCTACGAGCAGTACTTC.

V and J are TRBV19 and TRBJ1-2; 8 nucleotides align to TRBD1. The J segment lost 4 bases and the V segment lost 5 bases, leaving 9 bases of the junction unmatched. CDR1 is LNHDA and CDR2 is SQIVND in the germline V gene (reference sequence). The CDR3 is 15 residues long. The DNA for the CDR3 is TGTGCCAGTAGTCTCACTCCAGGGGGCACCTATGGCTACACCTTC. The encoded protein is CASSLTPGGTYGYTF.

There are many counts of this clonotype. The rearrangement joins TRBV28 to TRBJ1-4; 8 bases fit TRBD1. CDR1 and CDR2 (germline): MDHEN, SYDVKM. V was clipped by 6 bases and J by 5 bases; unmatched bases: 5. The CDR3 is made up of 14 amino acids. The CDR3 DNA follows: TGTGCCAGCAGCACGACAGGGGTAAATGAAAAACTGTTTTTT. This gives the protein CASSTTGVNEKLFF. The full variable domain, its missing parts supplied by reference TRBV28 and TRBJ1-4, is DVKVTQSSRYLVKRTGEKVFLECVQDMDHENMFWYRQDPGLGLRLIYFSYDVKMKEKGDIPEGYSVSREKKERFSLILESASTNQTSMYLCASSTTGVNEKLFFGSGTQLSVL.

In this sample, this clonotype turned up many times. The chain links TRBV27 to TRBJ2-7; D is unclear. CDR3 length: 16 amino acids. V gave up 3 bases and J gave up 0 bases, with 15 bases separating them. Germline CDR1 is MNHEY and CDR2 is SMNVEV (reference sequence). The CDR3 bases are TGTGCCAGCAGTTTCATAGCCTATCCAACCTCCTACGAGCAGTACTTC. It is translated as CASSFIAYPTSYEQYF.

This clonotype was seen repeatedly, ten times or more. In DNA form, the CDR3 reads TGTGCCAGCAGCTTTGGTAGCGGGATGGGAGAGCAGTACTTC. It is translated as CASSFGSGMGEQYF. The chain couples TRBV11-1 to TRBJ2-7; the match to TRBD2 covers 8 bases. The V gene's germline CDR1 is SGHAT and CDR2 FQDESV (reference sequence). This CDR3 comprises 14 residues. Trimming took 3 bases from V and 7 from J; bases not matched to a gene: 8.

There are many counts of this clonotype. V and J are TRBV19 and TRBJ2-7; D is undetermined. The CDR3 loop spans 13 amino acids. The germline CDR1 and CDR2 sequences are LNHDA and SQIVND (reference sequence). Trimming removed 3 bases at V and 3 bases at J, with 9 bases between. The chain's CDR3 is CASSIPGSYEQYF. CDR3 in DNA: TGTGCCAGTAGTATCCCGGGCAGCTACGAGCAGTACTTC.

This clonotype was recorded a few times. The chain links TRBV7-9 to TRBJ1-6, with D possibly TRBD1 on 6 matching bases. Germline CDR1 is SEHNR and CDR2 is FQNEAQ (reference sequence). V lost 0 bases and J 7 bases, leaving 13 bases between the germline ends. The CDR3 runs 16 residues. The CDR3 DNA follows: TGTGCCAGCAGCTTAGCGTCGTGGGACACGAATTCACCCCTCCACTTT. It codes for CASSLASWDTNSPLHF.